This T cell receptor beta chain appears in the sequencing data of a study of blood T cell repertoires in COVID-19. The wider study: The cDNA or gDNA used as material had been derived from T cells, B-cell-depleted T cells, or PBMCs.

Data came from immunoSEQ multiplex PCR; TCRdb stores just in-frame clones and leaves some out. Among a few hundred thousand clones, approximately 81% were seen once, and the ten largest hold 4% to 5%. Germline CDR1 and CDR2: SGHRS and YFSETQ. The V segment lost 3 bases and the J segment 3 bases; nucleotides outside the gene matches: 6. CDR3 length equals 15 residues. This sequence joins TRBV5-1 and TRBJ1-1, with TRBD1 identical over 9 bases. Sequencing was performed on peripheral blood. This clonotype was obtained from a man aged 60 to 69 with acute or convalescent COVID-19. The CDR3 region is CASSSGTGRYTEAFF. The CDR3 nucleotides are TGCGCCAGCAGCTCTGGGACAGGGCGGTACACTGAAGCTTTCTTT.